A selection of T cell receptor beta chains follows, all from one sample in a study of OX40 agonist ivuxolimab in advanced cancers. The assay was immunoSEQ multiplex PCR, and TCRdb's table has in-frame clones only and misses some. The table lists more than 75,000 clones, around nine tenths of them singletons. The sample in question was CD4+ or CD8+ T cells sorted from blood, obtained in a trial of the OX40 agonist ivuxolimab. The receptors derive from an adult with an advanced solid tumor such as melanoma, head and neck, liver or kidney cancer. The CDR3 runs from the conserved cysteine through the conserved F or W. D genes are given only for firm matches. The size of a clone is reported for some rows only, either as once, few or many, or as a class for expanded clones.

abundance: once; v_gene: TRBV28; j_gene: TRBJ1-2; d_gene: -; CDR3aa: CASTSARGTGYTF; CDR3nt: TGTGCCAGCACCTCCGCGAGGGGCACGGGCTACACCTTC
abundance: -; v_gene: TRBV5-1; j_gene: TRBJ2-3; d_gene: TRBD1; CDR3aa: CASSLYGGTGTLDTQYF; CDR3nt: TGCGCCAGCAGCTTGTACGGTGGGACAGGGACCCTAGATACGCAGTATTTT
abundance: -; v_gene: TRBV11-1; j_gene: TRBJ2-4; d_gene: TRBD2; CDR3aa: CASSLVGGVAKNIQYF; CDR3nt: TGTGCCAGCAGCTTAGTGGGGGGGGTTGCCAAAAACATTCAGTACTTC
abundance: once; v_gene: TRBV4-2; j_gene: TRBJ2-1; d_gene: -; CDR3aa: CASSQVGGTGKNEQFF; CDR3nt: TGTGCCAGCAGCCAAGTAGGAGGGACGGGAAAGAATGAGCAGTTCTTC
abundance: -; v_gene: TRBV20-1; j_gene: TRBJ2-3; d_gene: -; CDR3aa: CSATTDTQYF; CDR3nt: TGCAGTGCTACCACAGATACGCAGTATTTT
abundance: -; v_gene: TRBV6-5; j_gene: TRBJ2-7; d_gene: -; CDR3aa: CASSYVVGSSYEQYF; CDR3nt: TGTGCCAGCAGTTACGTGGTCGGGAGCTCCTACGAGCAGTACTTC
abundance: -; v_gene: TRBV18; j_gene: TRBJ1-6; d_gene: -; CDR3aa: CASSPSAGESSPLHF; CDR3nt: TGTGCCAGCTCCCCTAGCGCGGGGGAGAGTTCACCCCTCCACTTT
abundance: -; v_gene: TRBV5-1; j_gene: TRBJ2-1; d_gene: TRBD1; CDR3aa: CASSLGQGANEQFF; CDR3nt: TGCGCCAGCAGCTTGGGACAGGGAGCAAATGAGCAGTTCTTC
abundance: -; v_gene: TRBV28; j_gene: TRBJ2-5; d_gene: TRBD2; CDR3aa: CASSPRGSGNQETQYF; CDR3nt: TGTGCCAGCAGCCCGCGGGGTAGCGGGAATCAAGAGACCCAGTACTTC
abundance: -; v_gene: TRBV7-9; j_gene: TRBJ2-7; d_gene: TRBD1; CDR3aa: CASSPLGTGLYEQYF; CDR3nt: TGTGCCAGCAGCCCCCTCGGGACAGGGCTCTACGAGCAGTACTTC
abundance: -; v_gene: TRBV6-5; j_gene: TRBJ2-7; d_gene: TRBD2; CDR3aa: CASSPLAAYSYEQYF; CDR3nt: TGTGCCAGCAGCCCTCTAGCGGCTTACTCCTACGAGCAGTACTTC
abundance: -; v_gene: TRBV11-2; j_gene: TRBJ1-1; d_gene: -; CDR3aa: CASSLVMGVKNTEAFF; CDR3nt: TGTGCCAGCAGCTTAGTCATGGGGGTAAAGAACACTGAAGCTTTCTTT
abundance: once; v_gene: TRBV11-3; j_gene: TRBJ2-5; d_gene: TRBD2; CDR3aa: CASSPGLAGGRETQYF; CDR3nt: TGTGCCAGCAGCCCGGGACTAGCGGGAGGAAGAGAGACCCAGTACTTC
abundance: -; v_gene: TRBV6-5; j_gene: TRBJ1-2; d_gene: -; CDR3aa: CASSYRPEGYTF; CDR3nt: TGTGCCAGCAGTTACCGGCCGGAGGGCTACACCTTC
abundance: -; v_gene: TRBV5-1; j_gene: TRBJ2-5; d_gene: -; CDR3aa: CASSLGQSQETQYF; CDR3nt: TGCGCCAGCAGCTTGGGACAGTCACAAGAGACCCAGTACTTC
abundance: -; v_gene: TRBV7-9; j_gene: TRBJ2-3; d_gene: -; CDR3aa: CASSSGLTRDTQYF; CDR3nt: TGTGCCAGCAGCTCCGGACTTACCCGGGATACGCAGTATTTT
abundance: -; v_gene: TRBV7-8; j_gene: TRBJ1-5; d_gene: -; CDR3aa: CASTINGGSQPQHF; CDR3nt: TGTGCCAGCACCATAAACGGGGGTAGTCAGCCCCAGCATTTT
abundance: -; v_gene: TRBV11-3; j_gene: TRBJ1-1; d_gene: TRBD1; CDR3aa: CASGGLPSLRYTEAFF; CDR3nt: TGTGCCTCAGGGGGCCTCCCCAGCCTGAGGTACACTGAAGCTTTCTTT
abundance: once; v_gene: TRBV7-6; j_gene: TRBJ2-2; d_gene: -; CDR3aa: CASTAGTIGELFF; CDR3nt: TGTGCCAGCACCGCCGGAACAATCGGGGAGCTGTTTTTT
abundance: -; v_gene: TRBV15; j_gene: TRBJ2-1; d_gene: TRBD2; CDR3aa: CATSEGLVSQFF; CDR3nt: TGTGCCACCAGCGAAGGACTAGTCTCGCAGTTCTTC
abundance: -; v_gene: TRBV11-2; j_gene: TRBJ2-3; d_gene: TRBD2; CDR3aa: CASSYSGSTDTQYF; CDR3nt: TGTGCCAGCAGCTATAGCGGGAGCACAGATACGCAGTATTTT
abundance: -; v_gene: TRBV9; j_gene: TRBJ1-2; d_gene: -; CDR3aa: CASSGNYGYTF; CDR3nt: TGTGCCAGCAGCGGTAACTATGGCTACACCTTC
abundance: -; v_gene: TRBV2; j_gene: TRBJ2-1; d_gene: -; CDR3aa: CASSEISAGSSYNEQFF; CDR3nt: TGTGCCAGCAGTGAAATAAGCGCCGGGAGCTCCTACAATGAGCAGTTCTTC
abundance: once; v_gene: TRBV9; j_gene: TRBJ2-1; d_gene: -; CDR3aa: CASSPFLALYNEQFF; CDR3nt: TGTGCCAGCAGCCCCTTTCTAGCGCTATACAATGAGCAGTTCTTC
abundance: -; v_gene: TRBV5-6; j_gene: TRBJ2-5; d_gene: -; CDR3aa: CASSYERALQETQYF; CDR3nt: TGTGCCAGCAGCTACGAGCGGGCGCTTCAAGAGACCCAGTACTTC
abundance: -; v_gene: TRBV27; j_gene: TRBJ1-5; d_gene: -; CDR3aa: CASSLEGPNQPQHF; CDR3nt: TGTGCCAGCAGTTTAGAGGGGCCTAATCAGCCCCAGCATTTT
abundance: once; v_gene: TRBV5-1; j_gene: TRBJ1-2; d_gene: -; CDR3aa: CASSQDNNYGYTF; CDR3nt: TGCGCCAGCAGCCAGGACAATAACTATGGCTACACCTTC
abundance: few; v_gene: TRBV28; j_gene: TRBJ1-2; d_gene: TRBD1; CDR3aa: CASSLNRGDGYTF; CDR3nt: TGTGCCAGCAGTCTTAACAGGGGCGATGGCTACACCTTC
abundance: -; v_gene: TRBV19; j_gene: TRBJ2-2; d_gene: TRBD1; CDR3aa: CASRTGGDTGELFF; CDR3nt: TGTGCCAGTAGGACAGGGGGTGACACCGGGGAGCTGTTTTTT
abundance: once; v_gene: TRBV29-1; j_gene: TRBJ2-1; d_gene: TRBD2; CDR3aa: CSAGRENEQFF; CDR3nt: TGCAGCGCCGGGCGGGAGAATGAGCAGTTCTTC
abundance: -; v_gene: TRBV7-2; j_gene: TRBJ1-2; d_gene: TRBD1; CDR3aa: CASSRQGQGYGYTF; CDR3nt: TGTGCCAGCAGCAGACAGGGGCAGGGCTATGGCTACACCTTC
abundance: -; v_gene: TRBV19; j_gene: TRBJ2-2; d_gene: -; CDR3aa: CASTIGTGGGELFF; CDR3nt: TGTGCCAGTACCATAGGTACCGGGGGCGGGGAGCTGTTTTTT
abundance: -; v_gene: TRBV6-5; j_gene: TRBJ1-1; d_gene: -; CDR3aa: CASSGRVEAFF; CDR3nt: TGTGCCAGCAGTGGTAGGGTGGAAGCTTTCTTT
abundance: -; v_gene: TRBV2; j_gene: TRBJ2-2; d_gene: -; CDR3aa: CASRAPADTGELFF; CDR3nt: TGTGCCAGCAGGGCCCCGGCAGACACCGGGGAGCTGTTTTTT
abundance: -; v_gene: TRBV7-3; j_gene: TRBJ2-3; d_gene: -; CDR3aa: CASSFAYTDTQYF; CDR3nt: TGTGCCAGCAGCTTCGCCTATACAGATACGCAGTATTTT
abundance: -; v_gene: TRBV11-2; j_gene: TRBJ1-5; d_gene: TRBD1; CDR3aa: CASSLGQGARPQHF; CDR3nt: TGTGCCAGCAGCTTAGGACAGGGGGCAAGGCCCCAGCATTTT